A selection of T cell receptor beta chains follows, all from one sample in a study of blood T cell repertoires in COVID-19. Clones were read by immunoSEQ multiplex PCR, and TCRdb kept only the in-frame ones, dropping some. The table shows about 250,000 clones, with about nine tenths occurring only once. Sequencing input: peripheral blood. These receptors came from a woman aged 25 to 45 with COVID-19, enrolled during active disease. The CDR3 runs from the conserved cysteine through the conserved F or W. Each record gives: V gene, D gene, J gene, clone size, CDR3 DNA, CDR3 protein. A D gene is named only where the DNA matches it firmly. The size of a clone is reported for some rows only, either as once, few or many, or as a class for expanded clones.

V gene: TRBV4-2; D gene: .; J gene: TRBJ2-2; clone size: .; CDR3 DNA: TGTGCCAGCAGCCAAGGCCCTCCAGCGTCGAACACCGGGGAGCTGTTTTTT; CDR3 protein: CASSQGPPASNTGELFF
V gene: TRBV5-6; D gene: TRBD2; J gene: TRBJ2-3; clone size: .; CDR3 DNA: TGTGCCAGCAGCTTGAGGGTAGCGGGAGGGGCAGATACGCAGTATTTT; CDR3 protein: CASSLRVAGGADTQYF
V gene: TRBV6-5; D gene: .; J gene: TRBJ1-1; clone size: .; CDR3 DNA: TGTGCCAGCCAACAGGGATCTAGAAACACTGAAGCTTTCTTT; CDR3 protein: CASQQGSRNTEAFF
V gene: TRBV5-1; D gene: TRBD1; J gene: TRBJ1-2; clone size: few; CDR3 DNA: TGCGCCAGCAGCAGGAGGACAGGGGGCTCAGATGGCTACACCTTC; CDR3 protein: CASSRRTGGSDGYTF
V gene: TRBV6-4; D gene: .; J gene: TRBJ2-1; clone size: .; CDR3 DNA: TGTGCCAGCAGTGACTTCCCTGAACGGGATGAGCAGTTCTTC; CDR3 protein: CASSDFPERDEQFF
V gene: TRBV14; D gene: .; J gene: TRBJ2-7; clone size: .; CDR3 DNA: TGTGCCAGCAGCCAAGCGTGGACAGAGTCCTACGAGCAGTACTTC; CDR3 protein: CASSQAWTESYEQYF
V gene: TRBV27; D gene: TRBD2; J gene: TRBJ2-3; clone size: .; CDR3 DNA: TGTGCCAGCAGTCCCTCTAGCGGACACACAGATACGCAGTATTTT; CDR3 protein: CASSPSSGHTDTQYF
V gene: TRBV4-2; D gene: TRBD1; J gene: TRBJ2-1; clone size: .; CDR3 DNA: TGTGCCAGCAGCCACCGCTCAGGGGGCTCCTACAATGAGCAGTTCTTC; CDR3 protein: CASSHRSGGSYNEQFF
V gene: TRBV7-8; D gene: .; J gene: TRBJ2-1; clone size: .; CDR3 DNA: TGTGCCAGCAGCTTATCTGACCGATGGGCTCTCTCCTACAATGAGCAGTTCTTC; CDR3 protein: CASSLSDRWALSYNEQFF
V gene: TRBV21-1; D gene: .; J gene: TRBJ1-1; clone size: .; CDR3 DNA: TGTGCCAGCAGCAAGTCCGACAGGGTGGAGTTCACTGAAGCTTTCTTT; CDR3 protein: CASSKSDRVEFTEAFF
V gene: TRBV6-6; D gene: .; J gene: TRBJ1-2; clone size: few; CDR3 DNA: TGTGCCACCACGGGGTTGGGAGGCTACACCTTC; CDR3 protein: CATTGLGGYTF
V gene: TRBV11-2; D gene: TRBD1; J gene: TRBJ1-2; clone size: once; CDR3 DNA: TGTGCCAGCAGCTTAGGAGGGCAGGGGGAACACTATGGCTACACCTTC; CDR3 protein: CASSLGGQGEHYGYTF
V gene: TRBV19; D gene: TRBD1; J gene: TRBJ1-2; clone size: .; CDR3 DNA: TGTGCCAGTAGTATTACCGGGACAGGTAACTATGGCTACACCTTC; CDR3 protein: CASSITGTGNYGYTF
V gene: TRBV29-1; D gene: .; J gene: TRBJ1-2; clone size: .; CDR3 DNA: TGCAGCGTTAGAGAAATCGGGGTATATGGCTACACCTTC; CDR3 protein: CSVREIGVYGYTF
V gene: TRBV12-5; D gene: TRBD1; J gene: TRBJ2-5; clone size: .; CDR3 DNA: TGTGCTAGTTCGGGAGGACAGGGGGCGATGGGGACCCAGTACTTC; CDR3 protein: CASSGGQGAMGTQYF
V gene: TRBV9; D gene: TRBD2; J gene: TRBJ2-1; clone size: .; CDR3 DNA: TGTGCCAGCAGCACCGACGCAGTACTAGCGGGGGGACACTACAATGAGCAGTTCTTC; CDR3 protein: CASSTDAVLAGGHYNEQFF
V gene: TRBV18; D gene: .; J gene: TRBJ1-4; clone size: .; CDR3 DNA: TGTGCCAGCTCACCAGGGACGGCCTTGGAGGGAAAACTGTTTTTT; CDR3 protein: CASSPGTALEGKLFF
V gene: TRBV19; D gene: .; J gene: TRBJ1-2; clone size: .; CDR3 DNA: TGTGCCAGTCTCGGCGGGCTTGGCTACACCTTC; CDR3 protein: CASLGGLGYTF
V gene: TRBV7-8; D gene: .; J gene: TRBJ1-5; clone size: .; CDR3 DNA: TGTGCCAGCAGCGCAGAGGCAGTAGTCAATCAGCCCCAGCATTTT; CDR3 protein: CASSAEAVVNQPQHF
V gene: TRBV5-1; D gene: TRBD1; J gene: TRBJ2-1; clone size: few; CDR3 DNA: TGCGCCAGCAAGAGAAATCCGGGACAGGGGGCCGATGAGCAGTTCTTC; CDR3 protein: CASKRNPGQGADEQFF